This TCR beta chain comes out of a study of T cell changes during pregnancy in multiple sclerosis. Germline V gene lookup returns CDR1 SGHRS and CDR2 YFSETQ. The V gene lost 0 bases and the J gene lost 0 bases, with 6 bases spanning the gap. The CDR3 totals 14 residues. Sequencing was performed with immunoSEQ multiplex PCR; in TCRdb, only in-frame clones are kept and a portion is missing. The data hold about 55,000 clones, with approximately 94% observed a single time. This receptor was identified in a female donor with multiple sclerosis, enrolled in a pregnancy study. The V and J genes are TRBV5-1 and TRBJ2-5; perhaps TRBD1 as D (6 bases). The sequencing used CD8+ T cells from peripheral blood mononuclear cells, collected in the third trimester of pregnancy. CDR3 sequence: CASSLGTDQETQYF. For the CDR3, the DNA is TGCGCCAGCAGCTTGGGGACAGACCAAGAGACCCAGTACTTC.